This TCR beta chain was recorded in a study of CD8+CD57+ T cells in acquired aplastic anemia (dated by TCRdb to the late 2010s). For the study in its entirety: A mean of around 3.2 ug of DNA, ranging from about 0.17 to 30 ug, was extracted from sorted CD4+ and CD8+ cells. CD8+CD57+ expansion was defined as a frequency above the mean frequency observed in healthy subjects. The paper as a whole reports these results and caveats: Between patients and healthy controls, no significant difference in CD8+ Simpson's diversity was found (P=0.060). Twenty-nine CD8+ CDR3 sequences were found in both patients and controls but appeared to be highly expressed in patients and within the immunodominant clones of the patients.

The CDR3 runs 16 amino acids, cysteine and phenylalanine included. Only the CDR3 DNA stays, 48 bases, in frame from base 1. The V end gives up 2 bases and the J end 6 bases, leaving 8 bases in the junction not matched to a gene. Per the germline V gene (reference sequence), LNHNV is the CDR1 and YYDKDF is the CDR2. TCR beta VDJ combination and CDR3 sequence profiling used genomic DNA as the template. An Illumina HiSeq 2000 was used for TCR repertoire sequencing. Per the authors' processing: TRBV/TRBJ rearrangement plots, CDR3 size and DJ length profiles, and Simpson's diversity index were used to assess repertoires. The most abundant DNA sequence in the deep sequencing data was taken as the immunodominant clone. CDR3 amino acid sequences were checked for sharing between subjects and were compared against published repertoires and the VDJdb database. Through fastp at Q25 and MiXCR, TCRdb rebuilt clones from the public reads, retaining in-frame beta chains. One record per CDR3 amino acid sequence lists the most common genes and DNA. The V and J calls and clone size are TCRdb's, not the authors'. The sample table lists 150,000 to 200,000 distinct CDR3 sequences, approximately 50% of them with a count of one. Of the sample, 9.7% is held by the ten largest clones.

As for this clonotype: It lacks a known antigen. Qualities for individual bases were not recorded, and no much larger clone is one base off.

Flow cytometry had shown CD8+CD57+ cell expansion in the patients selected for sequencing. Severe acquired aplastic anemia was diagnosed in all patients according to International Study of Aplastic Anemia and Agranulocytosis and Camitta criteria. At the time blood was sampled, none of the patients had received any therapy. The study deep-sequenced TCR repertoires of sorted CD4+ and CD8+ blood T cells from severe aplastic anemia patients and healthy subjects. Patients were enrolled in the USA under clinicaltrials.gov protocols 00001620, 01623167, 00001397, 00071045, 00081523 and 00961064. Ficoll-Paque density gradient centrifugation was used to isolate peripheral blood mononuclear cells. Before DNA extraction, CD4+ and CD8+ T cells were sorted with FACS or magnetic beads.

Recombination linked TRBV15 to TRBJ1-5; 9 central bases correspond to TRBD1. This sequence originates from a human donor with aplastic anemia. Sequencing used sorted CD4+, CD8+, or CD8+CD57+ T cells (not recorded which) from PBMCs. This receptor carries the CDR3 CATSRPDRGLGQPQHF. The nucleotide sequence is TGTGCCACCAGCAGACCGGACAGGGGCCTCGGTCAGCCCCAGCATTTT.